A single TCR beta chain is shown here with its context. The data derive from a study of blood T cell repertoires in COVID-19. The CDR3 runs to 18 residues. With V trimmed by 0 bases and J by 3 bases, 14 bases remained unmatched. In germline, CDR1 is LGHNA, CDR2 YNFKEQ. The data were produced by immunoSEQ multiplex PCR, yet TCRdb's version contains in-frame clones alone and is incomplete. The table includes around 190,000 clones, 80% to 85% detected once. A PCR-confirmed or clinician-diagnosed COVID-19 case had contacted exposed participants within 2 weeks of entry. The V call is TRBV4-2, the J call TRBJ2-7; 7 bases line up with TRBD1. This receptor was taken from a young woman who had been exposed to COVID-19. Sequenced material: PBMCs or T cells enriched from blood (not recorded which). This chain's CDR3 is CASSQDPSPGTAHYEQYF. CDR3 coding DNA: TGTGCCAGCAGCCAAGACCCCTCCCCCGGGACAGCCCACTACGAGCAGTACTTC.